Sequencing of this T cell receptor (beta chain) was carried out in a study of shared clonotypes between healthy human individuals. As for this clone: Different DNA sequences within this sample yield the same CDR3.

Trimming stripped 8 bases from V and 0 bases from J, with 10 bases between. Germline V lookup: CDR1 MNHNY, CDR2 SVGAGI (reference sequence). This CDR3 spans 13 amino acids. TCRdb's table, derived via immunoSEQ multiplex PCR, lists solely in-frame clones and lacks some. The sample includes over a million clones, around 82% of them seen just once. The sequence was collected from a young man in good health. Some clones in this sample may be carry-over from other donors' samples. Sequencing was performed on memory CD4+ T cells from PBMCs. Subset defined: CD45RA-negative fraction. The chain employs TRBV6-6 and TRBJ1-2, with D maybe TRBD1 (6 bases). CDR3 in amino acids: CASRTDSNYGYTF. The CDR3 DNA follows: TGTGCCAGCCGGACAGATTCTAACTATGGCTACACCTTC.